A selection of T cell receptor beta chains follows, all from one sample in a study of cytomegalovirus exposure and HLA in healthy donors. TCRdb's table, derived via immunoSEQ multiplex PCR, lists solely in-frame clones and lacks some. The sample lists tens of thousands of clones, more than 85% occurring once. The specimen was PBMCs. These receptors all come from a man younger than 35 in good health and CMV-seronegative. The CDR3 runs from the conserved cysteine through the conserved F or W. Part of the rows lack a size; the others show once, few, many or a class for expanded clones.

V: TRBV27; size: .; CDR3: CASSSGQGRGYTF
V: TRBV30; size: .; CDR3: CAWSRGNQPQHF
V: TRBV6-4; size: .; CDR3: CASSDGAVSGANVLTF
V: TRBV4-1; size: .; CDR3: CASSSLTGLLPTNYGYTF
V: TRBV12-5; size: .; CDR3: CASGSPDRNEQYF
V: TRBV9; size: few; CDR3: CASSVAKVGREQYF
V: TRBV2; size: .; CDR3: CARSVRTGSYGYTF
V: TRBV30; size: few; CDR3: CAWSKGDYGYTF
V: TRBV2; size: .; CDR3: CASSELGQGGEKLFF
V: TRBV10-1; size: .; CDR3: CASSDTRTVWDTQYF
V: TRBV4-1; size: .; CDR3: CASSQDRRDEQYF
V: TRBV27; size: .; CDR3: CASSFSGPGGSSTDTQYF
V: TRBV9; size: .; CDR3: CASSVGADRETQYF
V: TRBV5-5; size: .; CDR3: CASSLEGTSASTDTQYF
V: TRBV27; size: .; CDR3: CASSLDRGQETQYF
V: TRBV29-1; size: .; CDR3: CSVEAIAGANVLTF
V: TRBV5-1; size: .; CDR3: CASSLAAGAGYEQYF
V: TRBV5-8; size: .; CDR3: CASSATGALNVAFF
V: TRBV10-1; size: .; CDR3: CASSGLRQGIGKNIQYF
V: TRBV6-5; size: .; CDR3: CASSYEVTGAYNEQFF
V: TRBV7-9; size: .; CDR3: CASSLVGTEGSEAFF